The 28 T cell receptor beta chains below were found in one sample sequenced in a study of T cells in Graves' hyperthyroidism and ophthalmopathy. Amplified TCR beta CDR3 regions came from RNA transcripts. Using the HTBI primer set, a first-round RT-PCR was run on the TCR CDR3. Each CDR3 protein gets one entry after TCRdb re-called the multiplex PCR reads with MiXCR. The sample holds 350,000 or so distinct CDR3 sequences, about a sixth seen once. The sequencing sample was made of blood. These receptors were obtained from a woman between 40 and 50 years old with Graves' ophthalmopathy.

V usage is TRBV28 and J usage is TRBJ2-5, with 11 bases identical to TRBD1. This CDR3 spans 16 amino acids. Germline values: CDR1 MDHEN, CDR2 SYDVKM. V lost 1 base and J lost 5; bases outside the gene matches: 6. As DNA, the CDR3 is TGTGCCAGCAGTTTATACGGGACAGGGGGGAAGGAGACCCAGTACTTC. It codes for CASSLYGTGGKETQYF.

This clonotype occurred many times. The chain joins TRBV12-3 or TRBV12-4 to TRBJ1-1, with TRBD1 as a possible D gene (5 bases). CDR3 size: 12 residues. The ends were cut back, 7 bases at V and 7 bases at J, with 13 bases in the middle. This CDR3 reads CASTPGGGEAFF. The CDR3 coding sequence is TGTGCCAGCACCCCCGGGGGTGGTGAAGCTTTCTTT.

In this sample, this clonotype turned up many times. The chain combines TRBV4-3 with TRBJ1-2; D is perhaps TRBD1 (5 bases). The germline V and J ends were trimmed by 2 bases and 4 bases, with 17 bases remaining between them. This CDR3 comprises 16 residues. Germline loops: CDR1 LGHNA, CDR2 YSLEER. CDR3 sequence (DNA): TGCGCCAGCAGCCAACGTGGCCAGGGTGGCGTCTATGGCTACACCTTC. Translated: CASSQRGQGGVYGYTF.

Many counts were recorded for this clonotype. The chain combines TRBV29-1 with TRBJ2-7, with TRBD2 as a possible D gene (6 bases). With 3 bases removed from V and 0 bases from J, the gap between germline ends came to 12 bases. This CDR3 contains 14 residues. The germline gives CDR1 SQVTM, CDR2 ANQGSEA. The CDR3 DNA is TGCAGCGTTGATGGGGGACTCTACTCCTACGAGCAGTACTTC. This translates into CSVDGGLYSYEQYF.

In this sample, this clonotype turned up many times. This chain connects TRBV30 to TRBJ1-5; unclear D gene. Germline CDR1 GTSNPN, CDR2 SVGIG (reference sequence). This CDR3 region has 12 residues. V dropped 5 bases and J dropped 6 bases, with 11 bases sitting between them. CDR3 coding DNA: TGTGCCTGGGGACGAATGAGTCAGCCCCAGCATTTT. It encodes CAWGRMSQPQHF.

The rearrangement links TRBV28 to TRBJ1-2; a weak D match, TRBD1 (5 bases). The length of the CDR3 is 13 residues. Germline-derived CDR1 and CDR2 are MDHEN and SYDVKM. The ends were cut back, 10 bases at V and 4 bases at J, with 16 bases in the middle. CDR3 protein: CATLVTALYGYTF. As DNA, the CDR3 is TGTGCCACGCTCGTGACAGCTCTCTATGGCTACACCTTC.

The CDR3 nucleotides are TGTGCCAGCAGCTCATCCGGGACAGGAGTGAACACTGAAGCTTTCTTT. It yields the protein CASSSSGTGVNTEAFF. The rearrangement joins TRBV11-1 to TRBJ1-1, with 8 bases fitting TRBD1. Unmatched junction bases numbered 7, after V lost 4 bases and J lost 0 bases. CDR1 SGHAT and CDR2 FQDESV come from the germline V gene (reference sequence). This CDR3 is built from 16 residues. The full variable domain, in which reference TRBV11-1 and TRBJ1-1 provide the parts outside the CDR3, is EAEVAQSPRYKITEKSQAVAFWCDPISGHATLYWYRQILGQGPELLVQFQDESVVDDSQLPKDRFSAERLKGVDSTLKIQPAELGDSAMYLCASSSSGTGVNTEAFFGQGTRLTVV.

This clonotype was detected ten times or more. The chain links TRBV13 to TRBJ2-7; 8 nucleotides agree with TRBD2. The junction had 11 bases not matched to a gene; V was cut back by 4 bases and J by 3 bases. This CDR3 is built from 16 residues. Germline-derived CDR1 and CDR2 are PRHDT and FYEKMQ (reference sequence). The CDR3 nucleotides read TGTGCCAGCAGCTCGGGTTTCGGGAGGGCCGTCTACGAGCAGTACTTC. Its translation is CASSSGFGRAVYEQYF.

In this sample, this clonotype turned up many times. Possible read error: a much larger clone is one base away. The chain employs TRBV6-2 or TRBV6-3 and TRBJ2-7; D unclear. The CDR3 has 13 residues. The germline V gene encodes CDR1 MNHEY and CDR2 SVGEGT. The V and J ends lost 6 bases and 4 bases respectively, with 13 bases between them. The CDR3: CASRDGCVYEQYF. As DNA, the CDR3 is TGTGCCAGCAGAGACGGGTGCGTGTACGAGCAGTACTTC.

The chain joins TRBV28 to TRBJ2-7; D possibly corresponds to TRBD1 (5 bases). The CDR3 length is 15 residues. Germline values: CDR1 MDHEN, CDR2 SYDVKM. V gave up 3 bases and J gave up 2 bases, with 14 bases separating them. CDR3 sequence (DNA): TGTGCCAGCAGTTTCCTTTCTGCAGGGACCTACGAGCAGTACTTC. This encodes CASSFLSAGTYEQYF.

This clonotype was counted at least ten times. The chain combines TRBV25-1 with TRBJ1-3; D ambiguous. The V gene's germline CDR1 is MGHDK and CDR2 SYGVNS. The CDR3 has 14 residues. V was shortened by 2 bases and J by 2 bases, with 7 bases between the two germline ends. The CDR3 protein is CASSEGHAGNTIYF. The CDR3 DNA reads TGTGCCAGCAGTGAAGGTCATGCTGGAAACACCATATATTTT.

This clonotype was recorded many times. The chain links TRBV15 to TRBJ2-7; a weak D match, TRBD1 (6 bases). Germline V gene lookup returns CDR1 LNHNV and CDR2 YYDKDF (reference sequence). The CDR3 loop spans 15 amino acids. V dropped 1 base and J dropped 3 bases, with 13 bases sitting between them. CDR3 sequence reads: CATSRGGQPNYEQYF. The CDR3 DNA reads TGTGCCACCAGCAGAGGCGGACAGCCAAACTACGAGCAGTACTTC.

This sequence joins TRBV5-6 and TRBJ1-5; D is possibly TRBD1 (5 bases). Germline V gene lookup returns CDR1 SGHDT and CDR2 YYEEEE. The CDR3 has 13 residues. The V end lost 0 bases, the J end lost 8 bases, and 9 bases lay between the germline ends. The chain's CDR3 is CASSLGGGEPQHF. The CDR3, as DNA: TGTGCCAGCAGCTTGGGGGGGGGAGAGCCCCAGCATTTT.

This chain connects TRBV29-1 to TRBJ2-7; 8 nucleotides line up with TRBD1. The length of the CDR3 is 12 residues. The V gene's germline CDR1 is SQVTM and CDR2 ANQGSEA. V gave up 1 base and J gave up 9 bases; unmatched junction bases: 5. The CDR3 nucleotides read TGCAGCGTTGAAGGACAGGGGAAGGTGCAGTACTTC. Translation: CSVEGQGKVQYF.

This clonotype has at least ten counts. This rearrangement joins TRBV29-1 to TRBJ2-6; D remains ambiguous. Germline values: CDR1 SQVTM, CDR2 ANQGSEA. The V gene lost 4 bases and the J gene lost 0 bases, with 7 bases spanning the gap. This CDR3 contains 14 residues. CDR3 sequence (DNA): TGCAGCGTTGCGGGTGTCTCTGGGGCCAACGTCCTGACTTTC. Translated: CSVAGVSGANVLTF.

This clonotype came up many times. The chain has TRBV11-2 and TRBJ2-7, with TRBD2 matching over 11 bases. The J segment lost 2 bases and the V segment lost 0 bases, leaving 0 bases of the junction unmatched. Germline V gene data show CDR1 as SGHAT and CDR2 as FQNNGV. The CDR3 contains 15 residues. The CDR3 DNA reads TGTGCCAGCAGCTTAGAACTAGCGGGGGCCTACGAGCAGTACTTC. Its protein product is CASSLELAGAYEQYF.

In its sample, this clonotype was seen many times. This chain joins TRBV20-1 and TRBJ1-6; D is uncertain. CDR1 and CDR2 from the germline V gene are DFQATT and SNEGSKA (reference sequence). The CDR3 totals 14 residues. V was cut by 3 bases and J by 6 bases, with 12 bases left in between. The CDR3 nucleotides read TGCAGTGCTAGTTCCCAAGTCGGTAATTCACCCCTCCACTTT. Translated, it gives CSASSQVGNSPLHF.

This clonotype was picked up many times. The chain uses TRBV6-4 and TRBJ2-2, with D possibly called TRBD1 or TRBD2 (5 bases each). The ends were cut back, 2 bases at V and 5 bases at J, with 18 bases in the middle. The CDR3 sequence is 17 residues long. Looked up from germline, CDR1 is MRHNA and CDR2 is SNTAGT. This chain's CDR3 is CASSDTGTGTQTGELFF. For the CDR3, the DNA is TGTGCCAGCAGTGACACGGGGACGGGAACCCAAACCGGGGAGCTGTTTTTT.

This clonotype was seen repeatedly, ten times or more. This chain connects TRBV25-1 to TRBJ2-5; no clear D gene. The germline V gene has CDR1 MGHDK and CDR2 SYGVNS. Trimming shortened V by 0 bases and J by 5 bases, and 10 bases separated the two germline ends. The CDR3 runs 14 residues. CDR3 loop: CASSEYREEETQYF. In DNA form, the CDR3 reads TGTGCCAGCAGTGAATACAGAGAGGAGGAGACCCAGTACTTC.

This clonotype was observed at least ten times. The chain carries TRBV10-3 and TRBJ1-2; TRBD1 matches at 10 bases. This CDR3 region has 16 residues. The germline CDR1 and CDR2 sequences are ENHRY and SYGVKD. J lost 4 bases, V lost 0 bases, and 5 bases had no gene match. The CDR3 nucleotides read TGTGCCATCAGTGAGTCCGACAGGGGGCGCGGCTATGGCTACACCTTC. It is translated as CAISESDRGRGYGYTF.

This clonotype has only a few counts. One junction end does not reproduce the germline sequence, and a read error may be involved. The chain employs TRBV6-4 and TRBJ1-2; no definite D call. The CDR3 sequence is 13 residues long. The V gene's germline CDR1 is MRHNA and CDR2 SNTAGT. Here the CDR3 DNA reads TGTGCCAGCAGTGTCTCGATCTATGGTGGCTACAACTTC. It translates to CASSVSIYGGYNF.

Many counts were recorded for this clonotype. The V gene is TRBV27, the J gene TRBJ2-2; a possible D gene is TRBD1 (6 bases). In germline, CDR1 is MNHEY, CDR2 SMNVEV (reference sequence). This CDR3 contains 15 residues. V was pared by 3 bases and J by 6 bases, with 14 bases between. In DNA form, the CDR3 reads TGTGCCAGCAGTTTCGCGACAGGCAGTGCCGGGGAGCTGTTTTTT. Its protein is CASSFATGSAGELFF.

The table lists this clonotype with many counts. The rearrangement links TRBV6-2 or TRBV6-3 to TRBJ2-7, with TRBD2 matching 16 bases. The CDR3 runs 20 residues. From germline, CDR1 is MNHEY and CDR2 SVGEGT. V was pared by 2 bases and J by 0 bases, with 10 bases of the junction left unmatched. The CDR3 DNA reads TGTGCCAGCAGTTACAAGAGCCCGGGACTAGCGGGAGGGAGCTCCTACGAGCAGTACTTC. Its protein product is CASSYKSPGLAGGSSYEQYF.

This clonotype showed up many times. The rearrangement uses TRBV28 and TRBJ2-7, with 9 nucleotides matching TRBD1. This CDR3 region has 13 residues. In germline, CDR1 is MDHEN, CDR2 SYDVKM. The CDR3 loop reads CSVTGGDIYEQYF. The CDR3 DNA reads TGTTCGGTAACAGGGGGCGATATATACGAGCAGTACTTC.

The genes are TRBV30 and TRBJ2-2; a possible D gene is TRBD2 (6 bases). The germline CDR1 and CDR2 sequences are GTSNPN and SVGIG (reference sequence). The CDR3 has 15 residues. Deletions cut 3 bases from V and 1 base from J, with 12 bases between. For the CDR3, the DNA is TGTGCCTGGAGCGCGGGACTCCTGAACACCGGGGAGCTGTTTTTT. Translated, it gives CAWSAGLLNTGELFF.

Note on this clonotype: Possible read error: a much larger clone is one base away. The conserved phenylalanine or tryptophan normally closing the CDR3 is absent here, so this likely arose from a read error. The CDR3 here is CASSQVGQGYEQYL. CDR3 sequence (DNA): TGCGCCAGCAGCCAAGTCGGGCAGGGCTACGAGCAGTACCTC. J is TRBJ2-7 and V is TRBV4-3; a weak D match, TRBD1 (5 bases). Trimming pared 1 base from V and 3 bases from J, leaving 10 bases between. CDR1 is LGHNA, CDR2 YSLEER, per germline. There are 14 residues in the CDR3.

This clonotype was recorded many times. The chain joins TRBV5-1 to TRBJ1-1, with a possible D match to TRBD1 (5 bases). Between the trimmed V and J ends, which lost 2 bases and 0 bases, there was a span of 14 bases. CDR3 length: 16 residues. CDR1 SGHRS and CDR2 YFSETQ come from the germline V gene. The CDR3: CASSFVRGRMNTEAFF. CDR3 coding DNA: TGCGCCAGCAGCTTCGTAAGGGGCAGAATGAACACTGAAGCTTTCTTT.

This chain joins TRBV28 and TRBJ1-1; no reliable D call. The germline gives CDR1 MDHEN, CDR2 SYDVKM. This CDR3 comprises 15 residues. V was cut by 4 bases and J by 1 base, with 13 bases left in between. In DNA form, the CDR3 reads TGTGCCAGCAGTTCTCCGGGGTCACAGAACACTGAAGCTTTCTTT. This codes for CASSSPGSQNTEAFF.